The rows below give T cell receptor beta chains drawn from one sample of a study of neoadjuvant nivolumab and ipilimumab in lung cancer. The method was immunoSEQ multiplex PCR; TCRdb's version includes in-frame clones alone and lacks a portion of them. The table shows about 26,000 clones, with approximately 85% occurring only once. The starting material was tumor tissue, obtained after neoadjuvant nivolumab, alone or with ipilimumab, at or shortly before surgery. The receptors were sampled from an adult with non-small cell lung cancer. The CDR3 runs from the conserved cysteine through the conserved F or W.

cdr3_aa v_call
CASSPGRGNEKLFF TRBV18
CASRKTGGQAYGYTF TRBV28
CASRIYGADTQYF TRBV5-4
CASSTGAGETQYF TRBV5-1
CASSYQAGGGETQYF TRBV6-5
CASSPLGNEKLFF TRBV18
CASSPREGDDTGELFF TRBV18
CASGDPGTGELFF TRBV10-2
CASSEAGTGVQPQHF TRBV10-2
CAWSGRTNQGDSYNEQFF TRBV30